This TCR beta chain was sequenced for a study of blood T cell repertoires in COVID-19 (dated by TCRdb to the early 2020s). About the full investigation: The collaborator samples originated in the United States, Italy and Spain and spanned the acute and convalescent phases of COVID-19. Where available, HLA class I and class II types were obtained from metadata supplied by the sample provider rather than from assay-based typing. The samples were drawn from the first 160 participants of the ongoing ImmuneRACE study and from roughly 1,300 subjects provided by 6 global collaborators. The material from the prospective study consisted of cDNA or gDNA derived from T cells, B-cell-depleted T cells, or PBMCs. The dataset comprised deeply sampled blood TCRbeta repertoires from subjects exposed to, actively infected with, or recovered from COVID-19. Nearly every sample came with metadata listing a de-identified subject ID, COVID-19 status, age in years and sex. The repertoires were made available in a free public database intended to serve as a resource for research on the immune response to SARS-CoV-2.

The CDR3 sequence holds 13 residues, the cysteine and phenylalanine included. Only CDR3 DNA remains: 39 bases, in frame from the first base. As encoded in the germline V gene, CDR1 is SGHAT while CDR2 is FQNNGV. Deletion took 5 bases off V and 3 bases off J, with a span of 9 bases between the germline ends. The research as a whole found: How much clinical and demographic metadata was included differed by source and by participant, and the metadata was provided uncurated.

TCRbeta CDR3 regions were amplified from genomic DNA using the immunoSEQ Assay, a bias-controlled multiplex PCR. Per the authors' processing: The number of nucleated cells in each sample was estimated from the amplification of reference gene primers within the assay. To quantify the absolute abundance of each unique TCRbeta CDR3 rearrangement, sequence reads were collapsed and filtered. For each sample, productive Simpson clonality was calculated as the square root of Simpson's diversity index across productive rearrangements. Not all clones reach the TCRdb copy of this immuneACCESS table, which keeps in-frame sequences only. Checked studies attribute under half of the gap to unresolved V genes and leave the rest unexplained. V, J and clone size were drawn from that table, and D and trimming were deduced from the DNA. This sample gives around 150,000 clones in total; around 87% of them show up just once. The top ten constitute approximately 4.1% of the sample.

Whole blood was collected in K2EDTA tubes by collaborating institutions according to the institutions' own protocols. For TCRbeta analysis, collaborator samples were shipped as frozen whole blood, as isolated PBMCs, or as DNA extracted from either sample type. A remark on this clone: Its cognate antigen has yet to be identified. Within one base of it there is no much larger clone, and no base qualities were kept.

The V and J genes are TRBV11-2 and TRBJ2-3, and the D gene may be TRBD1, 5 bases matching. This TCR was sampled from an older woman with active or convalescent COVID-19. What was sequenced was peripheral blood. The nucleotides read TGTGCCAGCAGCCAGGGCATTACAGATACGCAGTATTTT. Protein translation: CASSQGITDTQYF.